This TCR beta chain was sequenced in a study of cytomegalovirus exposure and HLA in healthy donors. Measured with immunoSEQ multiplex PCR; TCRdb has only the in-frame clones, and not every one. The sample comprises about 150,000 clones, about 89% of which are singletons, and about 0.75% rests with the top ten. Germline lookup yields CDR1 LNHDA and CDR2 SQIVND (reference sequence). The CDR3 consists of 16 residues. V gave up 3 bases and J gave up 9 bases, with 23 bases separating them. Points from the study as a whole: As was reported, the classifier diagnosed cytomegalovirus status with high specificity and sensitivity.

On this clone: What it recognizes is unknown.

The source of this sequence is a man younger than 30 in good health and CMV-seronegative. The sample comprised PBMCs. The chain links TRBV19 to TRBJ1-2; D is ambiguous. The CDR3 spells CASSMTQNPGYASYTF. CDR3 nucleotides: TGTGCCAGTAGTATGACCCAGAACCCAGGTTATGCGAGCTACACCTTC. The full variable domain, in which reference TRBV19 and TRBJ1-2 provide the parts outside the CDR3, is DGGITQSPKYLFRKEGQNVTLSCEQNLNHDAMYWYRQDPGQGLRLIYYSQIVNDFQKGDIAEGYSVSREKKESFPLTVTSAQKNPTAFYLCASSMTQNPGYASYTFGSGTRLTVV.